These 28 T cell receptor beta chains originate from one sample sequenced in a study of blood T cell repertoires in COVID-19. Data came from immunoSEQ multiplex PCR; TCRdb stores just in-frame clones and leaves some out. This table holds roughly 230,000 clones, 65% to 90% found once. Sequencing used peripheral blood. Source of these receptors: a woman in her forties or fifties with acute or convalescent COVID-19.

This chain uses TRBV6-1 with TRBJ2-1; 7 bases map to TRBD1. The CDR3 length is 14 residues. The V segment lost 2 bases and the J segment 8 bases; nucleotides outside the gene matches: 6. The germline V gene has CDR1 MNHNS and CDR2 SASEGT. The CDR3 region has the DNA TGTGCCAGCAGTGAACACAGGGGAAGCGATGAGCAGTTCTTC. It is translated as CASSEHRGSDEQFF.

This chain connects TRBV27 to TRBJ2-2; a weak D match, TRBD2 (6 bases). This CDR3 is 15 amino acids long. The germline CDR1 and CDR2 sequences are MNHEY and SMNVEV (reference sequence). Trimming left V 2 bases short and J 5 bases short, with 12 bases between. CDR3 coding DNA: TGTGCCAGCAGTTTAACGTGGCTAGCGACCGGGGAGCTGTTTTTT. Translation: CASSLTWLATGELFF.

The chain carries TRBV9 and TRBJ1-2, with D hard to call. The CDR3 spans 14 residues. Germline lookup yields CDR1 SGDLS and CDR2 YYNGEE. Deletions cut 3 bases from V and 8 bases from J, with 17 bases between. The CDR3 region is CASSEAWSADGYTF. The CDR3 DNA reads TGTGCCAGCAGCGAGGCCTGGAGTGCTGACGGCTACACCTTC.

This chain connects TRBV6-4 to TRBJ2-3; D is unclear. The germline V and J ends were trimmed by 4 bases and 4 bases, with 9 bases remaining between them. CDR1 and CDR2 from the germline V gene are MRHNA and SNTAGT. This CDR3 is built from 13 residues. Written as DNA, the CDR3 is TGTGCCAGCAGTGCCGCACGAGCAGATACGCAGTATTTT. Encoded protein: CASSAARADTQYF.

This clone has just a few counts. This chain connects TRBV6-2 or TRBV6-3 to TRBJ1-2; weak D call: TRBD1 (6 bases). The CDR3 extends over 13 amino acids. The V end was cut by 2 bases, the J end by 8 bases, with 12 bases between. Per the germline V gene, CDR1 is MNHEY and CDR2 is SVGEGT. Here the CDR3 reads CASSYRGARGYTF. The CDR3 DNA follows: TGTGCCAGCAGTTACCGGGGGGCCAGGGGCTACACCTTC.

A few counts support this clone. The gene calls are TRBV3-1 (or the pseudogene TRBV3-2) and TRBJ1-2, with TRBD1 identical over 10 bases. V dropped 1 base and J dropped 8; count of bases not matched to a gene: 1. This CDR3 region has 13 residues. Germline V CDR1 and CDR2: LGHDT, YNNKEL (reference sequence). Written as DNA, the CDR3 is TGTGCCAGCAGCCAAGGGACAGGGGGGGGCTACACCTTC. This encodes CASSQGTGGGYTF.

This rearrangement joins TRBV28 to TRBJ1-6, with D tentatively TRBD1 (5 bases). The CDR3 has 14 amino acids. With 5 bases removed from V and 7 bases from J, the gap between germline ends came to 12 bases. Germline V CDR1 and CDR2: MDHEN, SYDVKM. The CDR3 loop reads CASSTRVENSPLHF. CDR3 DNA sequence: TGTGCCAGCAGTACCAGGGTGGAGAATTCACCCCTCCACTTT.

The J gene is TRBJ1-1, the V gene TRBV9; D unclear. Germline lookup yields CDR1 SGDLS and CDR2 YYNGEE. The CDR3 extends over 14 amino acids. Trimming shortened V by 4 bases and J by 5 bases, and 15 bases separated the two germline ends. The CDR3 loop is CASSPQWGGTEAFF. CDR3 nucleotides: TGTGCCAGCAGCCCCCAGTGGGGAGGAACTGAAGCTTTCTTT.

This clone was counted only a few times. Distinct nucleotide sequences in the sample also encode this CDR3. V gene TRBV27 combines with J gene TRBJ2-5; the D is unclear. Trimming took 2 bases from V and 3 from J, leaving 7 bases between them. Looked up from germline, CDR1 is MNHEY and CDR2 is SMNVEV (reference sequence). The length of the CDR3 is 13 residues. The CDR3 region is CASSLIREETQYF. In DNA form, the CDR3 reads TGTGCCAGCAGTTTAATTAGAGAAGAGACCCAGTACTTC.

This chain uses TRBV27 with TRBJ1-4; D unclear. The germline CDR1 and CDR2 sequences are MNHEY and SMNVEV (reference sequence). V was trimmed by 4 bases and J by 5 bases, leaving 14 bases between them. The CDR3 is 15 amino acids. CDR3 bases: TGTGCCAGCAGTTGGAAAGCCAGGCCAAATGAAAAACTGTTTTTT. Translating it yields CASSWKARPNEKLFF.

This chain links TRBV6-5 with TRBJ2-3, with 13 bases aligning to TRBD2. Germline V gene lookup returns CDR1 MNHEY and CDR2 SVGAGI. This CDR3 comprises 16 residues. V was clipped by 4 bases and J by 3 bases; unmatched bases: 4. The CDR3 bases are TGTGCCAGCAGTTCGACTAGCGGGGGGACAACAGATACGCAGTATTTT. This translates into CASSSTSGGTTDTQYF.

This chain joins TRBV3-1 (or the pseudogene TRBV3-2) and TRBJ2-1, with 9 positions matching TRBD2. The J segment lost 4 bases and the V segment lost 4 bases, leaving 5 bases of the junction unmatched. Per germline, CDR1 LGHDT and CDR2 YNNKEL (reference sequence). The CDR3 spans 15 residues. This CDR3 reads CASSRQTSGYNEQFF. CDR3 DNA: TGTGCCAGCAGCCGCCAGACTAGCGGATACAATGAGCAGTTCTTC.

This rearrangement joins TRBV19 to TRBJ1-1; 8 nucleotides agree with TRBD1. The germline V gene has CDR1 LNHDA and CDR2 SQIVND (reference sequence). This CDR3 comprises 15 residues. V gave up 5 bases and J gave up 1 base; unmatched junction bases: 6. CDR3 nucleotides: TGTGCCAGTAGTCCCCGGGACAGGCAGAACACTGAAGCTTTCTTT. The encoded protein is CASSPRDRQNTEAFF.

This chain joins TRBV5-1 and TRBJ2-2; TRBD2 agrees at 7 bases. Trimming took 0 bases from V and 2 from J; bases not matched to a gene: 4. This CDR3 is 16 amino acids long. The V gene's germline CDR1 is SGHRS and CDR2 YFSETQ. CDR3 residues: CASSLAASGNTGELFF. CDR3 coding DNA: TGCGCCAGCAGCTTGGCTGCTAGCGGAAACACCGGGGAGCTGTTTTTT. Variable domain in full (rest from reference TRBV5-1 and TRBJ2-2): KAGVTQTPRYLIKTRGQQVTLSCSPISGHRSVSWYQQTPGQGLQFLFEYFSETQRNKGNFPGRFSGRQFSNSRSEMNVSTLELGDSALYLCASSLAASGNTGELFFGEGSRLTVL.

This chain connects TRBV19 to TRBJ2-5, with D unresolved. Trimming shortened V by 3 bases and J by 5 bases, and 16 bases separated the two germline ends. Germline CDR1 and CDR2: LNHDA and SQIVND (reference sequence). This CDR3 spans 15 amino acids. CDR3 amino acids: CASSMFKDGRETQYF. CDR3 bases: TGTGCCAGTAGTATGTTTAAAGATGGTCGGGAGACCCAGTACTTC.

The chain is built from TRBV7-2 and TRBJ2-7; TRBD2 matches 13 bases. This CDR3 is 17 amino acids long. Germline V gene data show CDR1 as SGHTA and CDR2 as FQGNSA. Trimming removed 5 bases from V and 0 bases from J; junction bases left unmatched: 7. The CDR3 spells CASSMGLAGRSSYEQYF. In DNA, the CDR3 is TGTGCCAGCAGCATGGGACTAGCGGGGAGAAGCTCCTACGAGCAGTACTTC. Based on the CDR3 plus reference TRBV7-2 and TRBJ2-7, the full variable domain is GAGVSQSPSNKVTEKGKDVELRCDPISGHTALYWYRQSLGQGLEFLIYFQGNSAPDKSGLPSDRFSAERTGGSVSTLTIQRTQQEDSAVYLCASSMGLAGRSSYEQYFGPGTRLTVT.

V is TRBV5-1 and J is TRBJ1-2; 7 nucleotides align to TRBD1. With 0 bases clipped from V and 8 bases from J, the junction kept 10 bases outside the gene matches. This CDR3 has 15 amino acids. Per the germline V gene, CDR1 is SGHRS and CDR2 is YFSETQ. The CDR3 DNA is TGCGCCAGCAGCTTGGACAGGGGAATAGGAAAAGGCTACACCTTC. It codes for CASSLDRGIGKGYTF.

This clone was found once. The CDR3 loop is CASSFGGEGEQYF. CDR3 DNA: TGTGCCAGCAGTTTCGGGGGAGAGGGCGAGCAGTACTTC. J is TRBJ2-7 and V is TRBV27, with D perhaps TRBD2 (6 bases). CDR3 length equals 13 residues. Germline values: CDR1 MNHEY, CDR2 SMNVEV (reference sequence). V was pared by 3 bases and J by 6 bases, with 12 bases between.

The rearrangement uses TRBV30 and TRBJ2-1; no clear D gene. Deletions cut 0 bases from V and 8 bases from J, with 5 bases between. Per germline, CDR1 GTSNPN and CDR2 SVGIG (reference sequence). CDR3 length equals 11 residues. In DNA, the CDR3 is TGTGCCTGGAGTGTCCGTTATGAGCAGTTCTTC. Its translation is CAWSVRYEQFF.

The table lists this clone with a few counts. J is TRBJ1-1 and V is TRBV9; 10 bases are shared with TRBD1. Trimming at V came to 3 bases and at J to 5 bases, leaving 7 bases not matched to a gene. Germline V gene lookup returns CDR1 SGDLS and CDR2 YYNGEE. This CDR3 comprises 15 residues. The CDR3 nucleotides read TGTGCCAGCAGCGATGGGGACAGGGGTCGAACTGAAGCTTTCTTT. Its translation is CASSDGDRGRTEAFF.

V and J are TRBV7-2 and TRBJ2-7; tentatively, D is TRBD2 (7 bases). The CDR3 extends over 14 amino acids. V lost 5 bases and J lost 7, with 18 bases in between. The germline V gene encodes CDR1 SGHTA and CDR2 FQGNSA. The CDR3 region is CASSPILGGPEQYF. For the CDR3, the DNA is TGTGCCAGCAGCCCGATCCTGGGGGGGCCTGAGCAGTACTTC.

V usage is TRBV10-3 and J usage is TRBJ2-7; possibly TRBD2 for D (5 bases). Germline V gene sequence: CDR1 ENHRY, CDR2 SYGVKD. CDR3 length: 12 residues. Trimming left V 0 bases short and J 9 bases short, with 9 bases between. CDR3 in DNA: TGTGCCATCAGTGAGTCCGGGGAAGGGCAGTACTTC. This sequence encodes CAISESGEGQYF.

The rearrangement joins TRBV3-1 (or the pseudogene TRBV3-2) to TRBJ2-2; D not certain. CDR1 is LGHDT and CDR2 is YNNKEL in the germline V gene (reference sequence). V was pared by 2 bases and J by 8 bases, with 6 bases between. There are 12 residues in the CDR3. The CDR3 DNA is TGTGCCAGCAGCCAACTTTTTGGGGAGCTGTTTTTT. Its translation is CASSQLFGELFF.

The chain is built from TRBV3-1 (or the pseudogene TRBV3-2) and TRBJ1-3, with no clear D. The germline CDR1 and CDR2 sequences are LGHDT and YNNKEL (reference sequence). The V and J ends lost 0 bases and 0 bases respectively, with 6 bases between them. The CDR3 covers 15 residues. The chain's CDR3 is CASSQDPLSGNTIYF. CDR3 in DNA: TGTGCCAGCAGCCAAGATCCCCTCTCTGGAAACACCATATATTTT.

This chain uses TRBV11-3 with TRBJ2-1; D is possibly TRBD2 (6 bases). The CDR3 loop spans 14 amino acids. CDR1 and CDR2 from the germline V gene are SGHNT and YENEEA. Trimming removed 0 bases at V and 7 bases at J, with 10 bases between. The CDR3 loop is CASSLDTGRNEQFF. The DNA for the CDR3 is TGTGCCAGCAGCTTAGACACGGGGAGGAATGAGCAGTTCTTC.

The chain recombines TRBV28 with TRBJ2-7; a possible D gene is TRBD2 (6 bases). The CDR3 is 16 amino acids. Between the trimmed V and J ends, which lost 7 bases and 6 bases, there was a span of 25 bases. Germline V CDR1 and CDR2: MDHEN, SYDVKM. The DNA of the CDR3 is TGTGCCAGCACCATCGGCGGGGTGCCGTGGGGGAGCGAGCAGTACTTC. Translation gives CASTIGGVPWGSEQYF. The complete variable domain, with remaining parts taken from reference TRBV28 and TRBJ2-7, reads DVKVTQSSRYLVKRTGEKVFLECVQDMDHENMFWYRQDPGLGLRLIYFSYDVKMKEKGDIPEGYSVSREKKERFSLILESASTNQTSMYLCASTIGGVPWGSEQYFGPGTRLTVT.

This clone was picked up one time. The chain combines TRBV21-1 with TRBJ1-2; TRBD1 reflects the table's D call only, with no check against the DNA. TRBV21-1 is a listed pseudogene. The CDR3 is 17 amino acids. The DNA for the CDR3 is TGTGCCAGCAGCAATTTAGGACAGGGGGCGTCGGACTATGGCTACACCTTC. Residues: CASSNLGQGASDYGYTF.

V is TRBV30 and J is TRBJ1-3, with TRBD1 identical over 7 bases. This CDR3 region has 16 residues. V shed 3 bases and J 4 bases; nucleotides not matched to a gene: 12. Germline V gene lookup returns CDR1 GTSNPN and CDR2 SVGIG (reference sequence). The DNA for the CDR3 is TGTGCCTGGAGAGTAGGACAGGCAGGCCCCGGAAACACCATATATTTT. It encodes CAWRVGQAGPGNTIYF.